The rows below give T cell receptor beta chains drawn from one sample of a study of beta chain features in type 1 diabetes. TCRdb's copy holds only in-frame clones and misses some; the assay was immunoSEQ multiplex PCR. The table shows about 700,000 clones, with 13% occurring only once. Sequencing was performed on naive CD4+ T cells from blood. The receptors here all came from a man younger than 30 with type 1 diabetes. The CDR3 runs from the conserved cysteine through the conserved F or W. The order of the fields is J gene, V gene, clone size, D gene, CDR3 DNA, CDR3 protein. A D gene is named only where the DNA matches it firmly. For some rows the clone size is stated as once, few or many, or as a class when expanded; others skip it.

>TRBJ1-1|TRBV7-9|-|-
TGTGCCAGCAGCCCAACGGCAGGATCGTTCACTGAAGCTTTCTTT
CASSPTAGSFTEAFF
>TRBJ2-5|TRBV6-6|-|TRBD1
TGTGCCAGCAGCCCGGGACAGGGGGCAGAGACCCAGTACTTC
CASSPGQGAETQYF
>TRBJ2-2|TRBV9|-|-
TGTGCCAGCAGCGTCGGGACTCCCACTGGGGAGCTGTTTTTT
CASSVGTPTGELFF
>TRBJ1-2|TRBV29-1|few|-
TGCAGCGTTGAAGCTAACTATGGCTACACCTTC
CSVEANYGYTF
>TRBJ1-2|TRBV18|-|-
TGTGCCAGCTCACCACCAAATAGGGTCGATGGCTACACCTTC
CASSPPNRVDGYTF
>TRBJ2-7|TRBV25-1|few|TRBD1
TGTGCCAGCAGTGAATGGGGGACAGGGGAAGGCGAGCAGTACTTC
CASSEWGTGEGEQYF
>TRBJ1-6|TRBV27|-|TRBD1
TGTGCCAGCAGTCCCCGGACAGGGAACAATTCACCCCTCCACTTT
CASSPRTGNNSPLHF
>TRBJ2-1|TRBV19|-|TRBD2
TGTGCCACCTTTAGCGGGGACTCCTACAATGAGCAGTTCTTC
CATFSGDSYNEQFF
>TRBJ2-3|TRBV5-1|few|TRBD1
TGCGCCAGCAGCTTGTCGGGACAGGGGACAGATACGCAGTATTTT
CASSLSGQGTDTQYF
>TRBJ2-1|TRBV27|-|-
TGTGCCAGCAGTAATGACAGAGATGCCTACAATGAGCAGTTCTTC
CASSNDRDAYNEQFF
>TRBJ1-1|TRBV7-3|few|-
TGTGCCAGCAGCTTAGCAGAGAACACTGAAGCTTTCTTT
CASSLAENTEAFF
>TRBJ2-3|TRBV13|few|-
TGTGCCAGCAGCTTAGCCACTAAACAGAAGCTCACAGATACGCAGTATTTT
CASSLATKQKLTDTQYF
>TRBJ1-2|TRBV30|-|-
TGTGCCTGGACCTCCCAAACCAACTATGGCTACACCTTC
CAWTSQTNYGYTF
>TRBJ2-7|TRBV2|few|TRBD1
TGTGCCAGCAGTGATCAGGGGGCGCGGTACGAGCAGTACTTC
CASSDQGARYEQYF
>TRBJ2-7|TRBV7-8|-|-
TGTGCCAGCAGCCGTCGACAGGACTATTCCTACGAGCAGTACTTC
CASSRRQDYSYEQYF
>TRBJ1-2|TRBV6-5|-|-
TGTGCCAGCAGTTACTCCTTGGGTAATGGCTACACCTTC
CASSYSLGNGYTF
>TRBJ1-1|TRBV6-6|-|TRBD1
TGTGCCAGCAGCCGCGGGACAGGGGGAACTGAAGCTTTCTTT
CASSRGTGGTEAFF
>TRBJ1-4|TRBV25-1|-|TRBD1
TGTGCCAGCAGTGACCCAGGGGGTACTAATGAAAAACTGTTTTTT
CASSDPGGTNEKLFF
>TRBJ1-5|TRBV6-1|-|-
TGTGCCAGCAGTGAAGCGGGTAGCAATCAGCCCCAGCATTTT
CASSEAGSNQPQHF
>TRBJ2-7|TRBV6-1|few|-
TGTGCCAGCAGTGAAGAGAGGACAGCCTACGAGCAGTACTTC
CASSEERTAYEQYF
>TRBJ2-6|TRBV21-1|-|-
TGTGCCAGCAGCAAATCGGGACGGAACCAAGACTCTGGGGCCAACGTCCTGACTTTC
CASSKSGRNQDSGANVLTF
>TRBJ2-5|TRBV7-9|-|TRBD2
TGTGCCAGCAGCCCACATTGGACTAGCGGGGTCTCTCAAGAGACCCAGTACTTC
CASSPHWTSGVSQETQYF
>TRBJ1-2|TRBV25-1|few|-
TGTGCCAGCAGCAAGTCGGGGACGGCTCCTGACTATGGCTACACCTTC
CASSKSGTAPDYGYTF
>TRBJ2-2|TRBV6-1|few|-
TGTGCCAGCGAAGGGGGGTACACCGGGGAGCTGTTTTTT
CASEGGYTGELFF
>TRBJ2-3|TRBV5-4|few|-
TGTGCCAGCAGCTTGAAACGGGGATTCACAGATACGCAGTATTTT
CASSLKRGFTDTQYF
>TRBJ1-6|TRBV5-6|few|-
TGTGCCAGCAGCTTGCGGCAGGCAGGTTCACCCCTCCACTTT
CASSLRQAGSPLHF
>TRBJ1-4|TRBV19|-|-
TGTGCCAGTAGTATAGCCGCAGCTGAAAAACTGTTTTTT
CASSIAAAEKLFF
>TRBJ2-7|TRBV5-6|-|-
TGTGCCAGCAGCTTGGGCCAAACAGAGGACTTC
CASSLGQTEDF
>TRBJ2-7|TRBV5-1|-|-
TGCGCCAGCAGCATGGACCCGGGCCGCTACTACGAGCAGTACTTC
CASSMDPGRYYEQYF
>TRBJ1-4|TRBV14|-|TRBD1
TGTGCCAGCAGCCCCCGGACAGGGCCTGAAAAACTGTTTTTT
CASSPRTGPEKLFF
>TRBJ2-2|TRBV27|once|-
TGTGCCAGCAGGAAGGAGGGGAGCGGCGGGGAGCTGTTTTTT
CASRKEGSGGELFF
>TRBJ1-1|TRBV5-6|-|-
TGTGCCAGCAGCTTGGTCTCGTTGGGTGAAGCTTTCTTT
CASSLVSLGEAFF
>TRBJ2-7|TRBV29-1|few|-
TGCAGCGTTGAAAGGCCAGGCGACGAGCAGTACTTC
CSVERPGDEQYF
>TRBJ2-7|TRBV29-1|-|-
TGCAGCGTTAAACCGACGTTAGACGAGCAGTACTTC
CSVKPTLDEQYF